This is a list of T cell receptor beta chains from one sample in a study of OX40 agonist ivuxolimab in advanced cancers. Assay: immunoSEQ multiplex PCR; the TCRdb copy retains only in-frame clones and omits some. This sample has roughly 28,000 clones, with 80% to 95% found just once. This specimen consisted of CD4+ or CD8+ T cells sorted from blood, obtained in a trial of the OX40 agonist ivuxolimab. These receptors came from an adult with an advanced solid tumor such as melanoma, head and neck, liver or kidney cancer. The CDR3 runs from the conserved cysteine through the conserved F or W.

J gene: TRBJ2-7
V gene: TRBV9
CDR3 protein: CASSATPGQAYEQYF

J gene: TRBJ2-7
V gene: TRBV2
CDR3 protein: CASSEGRAYEQYF

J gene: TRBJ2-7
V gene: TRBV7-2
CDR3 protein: CASSKGGDLSSYEQYF

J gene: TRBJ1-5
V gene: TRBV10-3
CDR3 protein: CAISESGEGGDNQPQHF

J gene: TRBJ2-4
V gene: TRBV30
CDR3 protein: CAWTPSFSPIQYF

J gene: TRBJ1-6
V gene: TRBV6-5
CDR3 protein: CASTPRLYNSPLHF

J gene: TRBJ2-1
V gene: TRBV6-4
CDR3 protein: CASSEGSVGYNEQFF

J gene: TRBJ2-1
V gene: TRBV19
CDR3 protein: CASSMGGMEQFF

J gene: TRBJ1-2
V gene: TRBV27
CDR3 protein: CASSFGRGTYGYTF

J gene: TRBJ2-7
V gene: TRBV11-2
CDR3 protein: CASSSGHPYEQYF

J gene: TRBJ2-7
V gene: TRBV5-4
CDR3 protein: CASSLGTLSSYEQYF

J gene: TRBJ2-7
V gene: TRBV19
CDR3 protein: CASSSREANAAYEQYF

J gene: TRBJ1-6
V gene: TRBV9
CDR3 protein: CASSPRFGSSYNSPLHF

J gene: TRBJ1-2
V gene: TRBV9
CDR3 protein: CASSGRRKANYGYTF